The sequence of this T cell receptor beta chain was determined in a study of blood T cell repertoires in COVID-19. As for the study in general: From T cells, B-cell-depleted T cells, or PBMCs came the material, which was cDNA or gDNA.

Those enrolled, adults aged about 18 to 95 years, came from about 24 US areas. Donors were grouped by their self-reported clinical history. CDR1 LGHNA and CDR2 YSLEER come from the germline V gene. After removal of 3 bases from V and 3 bases from J, the junction contained 2 bases not matched to a gene. The CDR3 consists of 14 residues. As processed by the authors: Amplifying reference gene primers gave estimates of nucleated cell counts. Measured with immunoSEQ multiplex PCR; TCRdb has only the in-frame clones, and not every one. V and J calls and clone size are given by that table; D and trimming were obtained from the DNA. Here the sample spans some 390,000 clones, roughly 91% being singletons.

V usage is TRBV4-3 and J usage is TRBJ2-7; 10 bases are a match to TRBD1. What was sequenced was PBMCs or T cells enriched from blood (not recorded which). The receptor was derived from a woman under 40 who had recovered from COVID-19. The CDR3 DNA reads as TGCGCCAGCAGCCAGTGGACAGGGGGCTACGAGCAGTACTTC. Translating gives CASSQWTGGYEQYF.